These 20 T cell receptor beta chains came from one sample sequenced in a study of blood T cell repertoires in COVID-19. Sequencing used immunoSEQ multiplex PCR; TCRdb keeps in-frame clones, though not all of them. This sample has approximately 100,000 clones, with 85% found just once. Sequencing was performed on peripheral blood. The receptor set was obtained from an older woman with active or convalescent COVID-19.

Remarks on this clone: The CDR3 does not close with the conserved phenylalanine or tryptophan, likely indicating a read error. The DNA is omitted, as the CDR3 cannot be located on it reliably, and the CDR3 follows TCRdb's listing. This rearrangement joins TRBV28 to TRBJ1-1. CDR1 is MDHEN, CDR2 SYDVKM, per germline. Termini included, the CDR3 measures 9 amino acids. This CDR3 reads CANEGRGIR.

The chain is built from TRBV18 and TRBJ1-4; weak D call: TRBD1 (6 bases). CDR1 and CDR2 (germline): KGHSH, LQKENI. The CDR3 has 14 residues. Trimming removed 8 bases at V and 7 bases at J, with 17 bases between. The DNA for the CDR3 is TGTGCCAGCACCGGGGGGGGCCTTGGTGAAAAACTGTTTTTT. The encoded protein is CASTGGGLGEKLFF.

V gene TRBV18 combines with J gene TRBJ2-5; possibly TRBD2 for D (9 bases). The V end was cut by 1 base, the J end by 5 bases, with 23 bases between. The CDR3 covers 18 residues. Germline loops: CDR1 KGHSH, CDR2 LQKENI. Here the CDR3 DNA reads TGTGCCAGCTCACCACGACAGGGGATTAGCGGGAGAGGGGAGACCCAGTACTTC. This encodes CASSPRQGISGRGETQYF.

This chain connects TRBV5-1 to TRBJ2-3; D remains unclear. V was shortened by 0 bases and J by 5 bases, with 10 bases between the two germline ends. This CDR3 has 14 amino acids. Germline CDR1 is SGHRS and CDR2 is YFSETQ. CDR3 DNA: TGCGCCAGCAGCTTGGAAGACATGCGAGATACGCAGTATTTT. It translates to CASSLEDMRDTQYF.

The V gene is TRBV7-2, the J gene TRBJ2-7; 8 bases fit TRBD1. The CDR3 contains 14 residues. V lost 4 bases and J lost 5; bases outside the gene matches: 7. Per the germline V gene, CDR1 is SGHTA and CDR2 is FQGNSA. In nucleotides, the CDR3 is TGTGCCAGCAGCTATAGTCAGGGGGCTGACGAGCAGTACTTC. Protein: CASSYSQGADEQYF.

V gene TRBV14 combines with J gene TRBJ2-5; no clear D. CDR3 size: 15 residues. Trimming removed 3 bases at V and 4 bases at J, with 15 bases between. Germline values: CDR1 SGHDN, CDR2 FVKESK. Here the CDR3 reads CASSQGSPLRETQYF. CDR3 DNA: TGTGCCAGCAGCCAGGGCTCCCCCCTACGAGAGACCCAGTACTTC.

For the CDR3, the DNA is TGTGCCACCAGCAGAGATTATTTGACTGAAGCTTTCTTT. Protein sequence: CATSRDYLTEAFF. The V gene is TRBV15, the J gene TRBJ1-1; D remains unclear. This CDR3 is built from 13 residues. V was shortened by 0 bases and J by 5 bases, with 7 bases between the two germline ends. Germline V CDR1 and CDR2: LNHNV, YYDKDF (reference sequence).

The rearrangement joins TRBV19 to TRBJ2-5, with 9 nucleotides matching TRBD2. The germline gives CDR1 LNHDA, CDR2 SQIVND (reference sequence). CDR3 length: 15 residues. The J segment lost 4 bases and the V segment lost 2 bases, leaving 5 bases of the junction unmatched. The CDR3 DNA follows: TGTGCCAGTAGTATATCTGCGGGGGGGCCAGAGACCCAGTACTTC. This encodes CASSISAGGPETQYF.

The chain links TRBV11-2 to TRBJ2-5; the D gene is possibly TRBD1 (6 bases). CDR3 length equals 18 residues. V was shortened by 1 base and J by 4 bases, with 22 bases between the two germline ends. CDR1 is SGHAT, CDR2 FQNNGV, per germline. The CDR3, as DNA: TGTGCCAGCAGCTTAGGGTGGGACGGGGACATAACTCGAGAGACCCAGTACTTC. Its translation is CASSLGWDGDITRETQYF.

The rearrangement uses TRBV2 and TRBJ2-1; the D gene is possibly TRBD1 (6 bases). Trimming left V 6 bases short and J 7 bases short, with 19 bases between. The length of the CDR3 is 15 residues. Germline CDR1 reads SNHLY; CDR2 reads FYNNEI. The CDR3 spells CASSRDTTPSNEQFF. CDR3 nucleotides: TGTGCCAGCAGCCGGGACACCACCCCCTCGAATGAGCAGTTCTTC. Combining the CDR3 with reference TRBV2 and TRBJ2-1 gives the whole variable domain EPEVTQTPSHQVTQMGQEVILRCVPISNHLYFYWYRQILGQKVEFLVSFYNNEISEKSEIFDDQFSVERPDGSNFTLKIRSTKLEDSAMYFCASSRDTTPSNEQFFGPGTRLTVL.

This sequence joins TRBV5-1 and TRBJ1-1; 10 positions agree with TRBD1. From germline, CDR1 is SGHRS and CDR2 YFSETQ. Trimming cost V 4 bases and J 2 bases; bases outside gene matches: 5. This CDR3 is 15 amino acids long. The CDR3 spells CASSLGTGVNTEAFF. In DNA form, the CDR3 reads TGCGCCAGCAGCCTCGGGACAGGGGTTAACACTGAAGCTTTCTTT.

This clone was detected only a few times. CDR3 bases: TGTGCCAGCAGCTTGGAACGGCAGGGAACTGAAGCTTTCTTT. It yields the protein CASSLERQGTEAFF. This chain joins TRBV5-6 and TRBJ1-1; possible D gene TRBD1, 5 bases. CDR3 length: 14 residues. V was pared by 0 bases and J by 5 bases, with 11 bases between. Per the germline V gene, CDR1 is SGHDT and CDR2 is YYEEEE.

This sequence joins TRBV7-2 and TRBJ1-2; 8 nucleotides align to TRBD1. Germline V lookup: CDR1 SGHTA, CDR2 FQGNSA. Trimming cost V 4 bases and J 7 bases; bases outside gene matches: 5. CDR3 length: 13 residues. CDR3 sequence: CASSYDRGGGYTF. CDR3 nucleotides: TGTGCCAGCAGCTATGACAGGGGTGGTGGCTACACCTTC.

The gene calls are TRBV7-2 and TRBJ2-5; 9 positions match TRBD2. The CDR3 covers 17 residues. Germline V lookup: CDR1 SGHTA, CDR2 FQGNSA. V was clipped by 3 bases and J by 2 bases; unmatched bases: 10. The CDR3 nucleotides are TGTGCCAGCAGCTTTTTTCCCCTAGCGGGACTACAAGAGACCCAGTACTTC. Translated, it gives CASSFFPLAGLQETQYF.

This clone appeared a few times. The chain links TRBV14 to TRBJ1-1; no clear D. Germline V CDR1 and CDR2: SGHDN, FVKESK. This CDR3 has 15 amino acids. V was cut by 3 bases and J by 6 bases, with 17 bases left in between. This chain's CDR3 is CASSHPRGGRPEAFF. CDR3 DNA: TGTGCCAGCAGCCACCCTAGAGGCGGGAGGCCTGAAGCTTTCTTT.

The chain uses TRBV11-3 and TRBJ2-7; the D is unclear. CDR1 SGHNT and CDR2 YENEEA come from the germline V gene. The V end was cut by 1 base, the J end by 6 bases, with 10 bases between. This CDR3 has 13 amino acids. The CDR3 loop is CASSLVVEIEQYF. DNA of the CDR3: TGTGCCAGCAGCTTAGTCGTAGAGATCGAGCAGTACTTC.

CDR3 coding DNA: TGTGCCAGCAGTTCAGGCACAGATACGCAGTATTTT. This sequence encodes CASSSGTDTQYF. The chain couples TRBV28 to TRBJ2-3; no reliable D call. The CDR3 extends over 12 amino acids. CDR1 is MDHEN and CDR2 is SYDVKM in the germline V gene. V dropped 4 bases and J dropped 1 base, with 3 bases sitting between them.

This clone was detected once. The rearrangement uses TRBV24-1 and TRBJ2-7; D perhaps matches TRBD1 (5 bases). With 5 bases removed from V and 0 bases from J, the gap between germline ends came to 13 bases. Germline assignment: CDR1 KGHDR and CDR2 SFDVKD. The CDR3 length is 15 residues. The CDR3 sequence: CATSASGILSYEQYF. CDR3 sequence (DNA): TGTGCCACCAGTGCCTCAGGGATCCTCTCCTACGAGCAGTACTTC.

The CDR3 nucleotides are TGCGCCAGCAGCCACCCGGGACTAGCGGGAGGGCCTAACCTAAATGAGCAGTTCTTC. Residues: CASSHPGLAGGPNLNEQFF. The chain joins TRBV4-1 to TRBJ2-1; 16 nucleotides align to TRBD2. After removal of 3 bases from V and 7 bases from J, the junction contained 12 bases not matched to a gene. The CDR3 extends over 19 amino acids. Germline V gives CDR1 MGHRA, CDR2 YSYEKL.

The V call is TRBV18, the J call TRBJ1-2; TRBD1 aligns across 8 bases. CDR1 and CDR2 (germline): KGHSH, LQKENI. V lost 2 bases and J lost 6; bases outside the gene matches: 5. The CDR3 extends over 14 amino acids. This chain's CDR3 is CASSPAQGADGYTF. The CDR3 DNA sequence: TGTGCCAGCTCACCAGCCCAGGGGGCAGATGGCTACACCTTC.